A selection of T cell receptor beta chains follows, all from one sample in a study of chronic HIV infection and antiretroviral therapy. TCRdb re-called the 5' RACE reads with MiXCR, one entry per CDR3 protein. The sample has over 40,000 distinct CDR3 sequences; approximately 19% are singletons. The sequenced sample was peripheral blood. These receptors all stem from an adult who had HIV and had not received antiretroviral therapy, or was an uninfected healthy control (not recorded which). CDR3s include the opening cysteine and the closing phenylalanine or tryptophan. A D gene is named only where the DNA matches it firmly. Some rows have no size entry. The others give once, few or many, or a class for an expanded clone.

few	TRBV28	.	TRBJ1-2	TGTGCCAGCAGTTTGACAGGTTGGAGGGGCTACACCTTC	CASSLTGWRGYTF
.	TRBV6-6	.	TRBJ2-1	TGTGCCAGCTACTTGGATGATTACAATGAGCAGTTCTTC	CASYLDDYNEQFF
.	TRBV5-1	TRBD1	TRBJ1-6	TGCGCCAGCAGCCAAGGACAGGTACAGATTGGAAATTCACCCCTCCACTTT	CASSQGQVQIGNSPLHF
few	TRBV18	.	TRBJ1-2	TGTGCCAGCTCACCACAGGGGCGTAGTGATGGCTACACCTTC	CASSPQGRSDGYTF
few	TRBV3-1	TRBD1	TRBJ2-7	TGTGCCAGCAGCCCCTTCAGGGGGTACGAGCAGTACTTC	CASSPFRGYEQYF
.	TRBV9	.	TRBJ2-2	TGTGCCAGCAGCGCCCCACGAGGGACGTATAACACCGGGGAGCTGTTTTTT	CASSAPRGTYNTGELFF
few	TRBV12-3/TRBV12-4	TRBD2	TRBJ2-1	TGTGCCAGCAGCCGCTTACTAGCGGGAGGGCGTATTGACAATGAGCAGTTCTTC	CASSRLLAGGRIDNEQFF
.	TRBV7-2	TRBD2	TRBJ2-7	TGTGCCAGCAGCCCCGTAGCGGGAGCCCCCGGGGAGCAGTACTTC	CASSPVAGAPGEQYF
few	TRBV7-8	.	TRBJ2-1	TGTGCCAGCAGCTGGGGGGGGACAGACAATGAGCAGTTCTTC	CASSWGGTDNEQFF
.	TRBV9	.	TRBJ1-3	TGTGCCAGCAGCCCAAACCGGGGAAACACCATATATTTT	CASSPNRGNTIYF
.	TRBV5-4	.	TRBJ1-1	TGTGCCAGCAGCTTCAAGGGGGGCACTGAAGCTTTCTTT	CASSFKGGTEAFF
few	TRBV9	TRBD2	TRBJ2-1	TGTGCCAGCAGCGCTTGGACTAGCGGGTACAATGAGCAGTTCTTC	CASSAWTSGYNEQFF
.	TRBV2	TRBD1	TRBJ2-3	TGTGCCACCTCCATCTCCGCAGGGGGCGCCGATACGCAGTATTTT	CATSISAGGADTQYF
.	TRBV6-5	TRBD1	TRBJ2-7	TGTGCCAGTACTTTCCCGGACAGGTACTACGAGCAGTACTTC	CASTFPDRYYEQYF
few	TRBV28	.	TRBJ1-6	TGTGCCAGCAGTGCGGGGAGCTCCTATAATTCACCCCTCCACTTT	CASSAGSSYNSPLHF
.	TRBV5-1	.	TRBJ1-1	TGCGCCAGCAGCTTGGGGGCAGAGAGGGCTGAAGCTTTCTTT	CASSLGAERAEAFF
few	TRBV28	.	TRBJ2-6	TGTGCCAGCAGAACCACAGGGCTTCACTCTGGGGCCAACGTCCTGACTTTC	CASRTTGLHSGANVLTF
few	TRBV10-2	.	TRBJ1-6	TGCGCCAGCAGTGCCGGGGCCAATTCACCCCTCCACTTT	CASSAGANSPLHF
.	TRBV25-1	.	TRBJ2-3	TGTGCCAGCAGTCGGCGACAGGCCACTAGCACAGATACGCAGTATTTT	CASSRRQATSTDTQYF
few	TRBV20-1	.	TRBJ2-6	TGCAGTGCACAGGACACCGCTCGGGAGGCCAACGTCCTGACTTTC	CSAQDTAREANVLTF
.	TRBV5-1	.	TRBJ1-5	TGCGCCAGCAGCATGGGAGCCGACGGCAATCAGCCCCAGCATTTT	CASSMGADGNQPQHF
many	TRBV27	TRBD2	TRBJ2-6	TGTGCCAGCAGTTTCCTAGCGGGGATAGGCTCTGGGGCCAACGTCCTGACTTTC	CASSFLAGIGSGANVLTF
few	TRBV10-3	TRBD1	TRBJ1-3	TGTGCCATCAGACAGGGGAGGGGAAACACCATATATTTT	CAIRQGRGNTIYF
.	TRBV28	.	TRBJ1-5	TGTGCCAGCGACGGGGGCGGGGTTCAGCCCCAGCATTTT	CASDGGGVQPQHF
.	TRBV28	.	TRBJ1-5	TGTGCCAGCGGTCCCCAGCCCCAGCATTTT	CASGPQPQHF
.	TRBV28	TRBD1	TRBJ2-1	TGTGCCAGCAGGGGGACAGGGCGGGTCAATGAGCAGTTCTTC	CASRGTGRVNEQFF
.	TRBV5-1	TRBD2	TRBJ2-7	TGCGCCAGCAGCTTGGAGGGGACTAGCGGAGTCTACGAGCAGTACTTC	CASSLEGTSGVYEQYF